The clone carrying this T cell receptor (beta chain) was observed once. The target antigen is unknown. CDR1 and CDR2 (germline): SGHKS, YYEKEE (reference sequence). With 4 bases removed from V and 4 bases from J, the gap between germline ends came to 17 bases. The CDR3 has 15 residues. This sample is drawn from a study of shared clonotypes between healthy human individuals. Study-level points and caveats: In this cohort, only blood was sampled, and tissue repertoires likely differ. Owing to a small donor count, the genetic and exposure-history diversity represented was limited.

TCRdb's table, derived via immunoSEQ multiplex PCR, lists solely in-frame clones and lacks some. The data show about half a million clones, over 70% seen once. Donors were healthy HIV-negative adults without recent acute infections or vaccinations. There were only Caucasian adults among the donors, and all lived in Nashville, Tennessee. The sequenced sample was PBMCs. This sequence joins TRBV5-5 and TRBJ2-5; maybe TRBD2 (6 bases). The TCR originated in a middle-aged woman in good health. Some clones in this sample may be carry-over from other donors' samples. CDR3 DNA: TGTGCCAGCAGCCAGGCCGGTGGGGGAGGAGAGACCCAGTACTTC. As protein: CASSQAGGGGETQYF. Full variable domain (outside the CDR3, taken from reference TRBV5-5 and TRBJ2-5): DAGVTQSPTHLIKTRGQQVTLRCSPISGHKSVSWYQQVLGQGPQFIFQYYEKEERGRGNFPDRFSARQFPNYSSELNVNALLLGDSALYLCASSQAGGGGETQYFGPGTRLLVL.